The 9 T cell receptor beta chains listed next were all sequenced from one sample in a study of CD8 T cell repertoires and HIV-1 epitope variants. These receptors' antigens are unknown. Profiling relied on immunoSEQ multiplex PCR, and the TCRdb table lists in-frame clones only, not all of them. The table lists some 5,100 clones, around two thirds of them singletons. The sequenced material came from cultured CD8+ T cells derived from PBMCs. These receptors came from a male donor with HIV.

This clone has more than one count but fewer than ten. V gene TRBV28 combines with J gene TRBJ2-1; D could derive from TRBD1 or TRBD2 (5 bases each). Trimming cost V 10 bases and J 2 bases, with 18 bases left between them. Germline CDR1 is MDHEN and CDR2 is SYDVKM. The CDR3 extends over 15 amino acids. CDR3 loop: CATEPTGPTYNEQFF. The CDR3 DNA reads TGTGCCACCGAACCGACGGGGCCTACCTACAATGAGCAGTTCTTC.

This clone was seen just once. This rearrangement joins TRBV6-5 to TRBJ1-3; D is unresolved. The germline V and J ends were trimmed by 8 bases and 4 bases, with 12 bases remaining between them. The CDR3 extends over 13 amino acids. CDR1 MNHEY and CDR2 SVGAGI come from the germline V gene. Written as DNA, the CDR3 is TGTGCCAGCGAGGGCGAGGTCGGAAACACCATATATTTT. This gives the protein CASEGEVGNTIYF.

To note about this clone: Other DNA sequences from this sample encode an identical CDR3 as well. This rearrangement joins TRBV28 to TRBJ2-5, with D perhaps matching TRBD1 (6 bases). The CDR3 length is 15 residues. V dropped 6 bases and J dropped 3 bases, with 17 bases sitting between them. Germline V gene lookup returns CDR1 MDHEN and CDR2 SYDVKM. CDR3 bases: TGTGCCAGCAGCTCATCCAAGTACAGGGAAGAGACCCAGTACTTC. It is translated as CASSSSKYREETQYF.

This rearrangement joins TRBV5-6 to TRBJ1-1; D is ambiguous. CDR3 size: 12 residues. The V gene's germline CDR1 is SGHDT and CDR2 YYEEEE. V lost 0 bases, J lost 3 bases, and 3 bases lay in between. The CDR3: CASSLGDTEAFF. DNA for the CDR3: TGTGCCAGCAGCTTGGGAGACACTGAAGCTTTCTTT.

The chain combines TRBV7-2 with TRBJ2-7; TRBD2 might be the D (5 bases). Between the trimmed V and J ends, which lost 2 bases and 4 bases, there was a span of 15 bases. Germline V CDR1 and CDR2: SGHTA, FQGNSA. The CDR3 covers 15 residues. CDR3 amino acids: CASSLHSGGLYEQYF. In DNA, the CDR3 is TGTGCCAGCAGCTTACACAGCGGAGGATTGTACGAGCAGTACTTC.

The V and J genes are TRBV27 and TRBJ2-1; TRBD2 might be the D (6 bases). V was clipped by 0 bases and J by 6 bases, with 12 bases between them. The germline V gene encodes CDR1 MNHEY and CDR2 SMNVEV (reference sequence). The CDR3 has 15 amino acids. In nucleotides, the CDR3 is TGTGCCAGCAGTTTATCATCCTCCGGGGGCAATGAGCAGTTCTTC. This sequence encodes CASSLSSSGGNEQFF.

The J gene is TRBJ1-2, the V gene TRBV30; tentatively, D is TRBD1 (5 bases). The germline gives CDR1 GTSNPN, CDR2 SVGIG (reference sequence). The V gene lost 0 bases and the J gene lost 4 bases, with 9 bases spanning the gap. The CDR3 extends over 13 amino acids. The CDR3: CAWSVQEAYGYTF. The CDR3 region has the DNA TGTGCCTGGAGTGTACAGGAAGCCTATGGCTACACCTTC.

V is TRBV5-4 and J is TRBJ1-1, with TRBD1 as a possible D gene (5 bases). In germline, CDR1 is SGHNT, CDR2 YYREEE (reference sequence). Deletions cut 4 bases from V and 5 bases from J, with 12 bases between. The CDR3 has 13 amino acids. The CDR3: CASSLGTGTEAFF. The CDR3 DNA sequence: TGTGCCAGCAGCCTCGGGACGGGGACTGAAGCTTTCTTT.

The J gene is TRBJ1-2, the V gene TRBV6-1; 7 bases line up with TRBD1. V shed 6 bases and J 6 bases; nucleotides not matched to a gene: 10. Germline-derived CDR1 and CDR2 are MNHNS and SASEGT. CDR3 length: 14 residues. CDR3 coding DNA: TGTGCCAGCAGGACCTTAGGGCAGGGGGATGGCTACACCTTC. Residues: CASRTLGQGDGYTF.